The rows below give T cell receptor beta chains drawn from one sample of a study of blood T cell repertoires in COVID-19. The table came from immunoSEQ multiplex PCR; TCRdb's copy has only in-frame clones and leaves some out. The data contain around 120,000 clones, roughly 88% of them singletons. What was sequenced was peripheral blood. Every receptor here comes from a man aged 50-60 years with acute or convalescent COVID-19. The CDR3 runs from the conserved cysteine through the conserved F or W. The D gene is left open where the match is weak. Expanded clones get a size class; other rows say once, few or many, or leave the size out.

v_call: TRBV18
j_call: TRBJ1-1
clone_size: -
d_call: -
cdr3_nt: TGTGCCAGCTCACCACAGACAGGGAACACTGAAGCTTTCTTT
cdr3_aa: CASSPQTGNTEAFF

v_call: TRBV10-3
j_call: TRBJ1-2
clone_size: -
d_call: -
cdr3_nt: TGTGCCATCAGTGAGTCGGGGACACCCTATGGCTACACCTTC
cdr3_aa: CAISESGTPYGYTF

v_call: TRBV5-6
j_call: TRBJ2-2
clone_size: -
d_call: TRBD1
cdr3_nt: TGTGCCAGCAGCTTGGGGACAGGGGCTCATTGGGCCGGGGAGCTGTTTTTT
cdr3_aa: CASSLGTGAHWAGELFF

v_call: TRBV15
j_call: TRBJ1-2
clone_size: -
d_call: -
cdr3_nt: TGTGCCACCAGCAGCCGGTGGAACTATGGCTACACCTTC
cdr3_aa: CATSSRWNYGYTF

v_call: TRBV19
j_call: TRBJ2-1
clone_size: -
d_call: -
cdr3_nt: TGTGCCAGTAGTATAGTGGGCGGCGGGTACTCCTACAATGAGCAGTTCTTC
cdr3_aa: CASSIVGGGYSYNEQFF

v_call: TRBV28
j_call: TRBJ1-5
clone_size: -
d_call: TRBD1
cdr3_nt: TGTGCCAGCAGTGCGTCAGGACAGGGGGGCAATCAGCCCCAGCATTTT
cdr3_aa: CASSASGQGGNQPQHF

v_call: TRBV19
j_call: TRBJ1-2
clone_size: -
d_call: -
cdr3_nt: TGTGCCAGTAAGAGGGGGGGCTATGGCTACACCTTC
cdr3_aa: CASKRGGYGYTF

v_call: TRBV5-1
j_call: TRBJ2-1
clone_size: -
d_call: TRBD2
cdr3_nt: TGCGCCAGCAGCTTACTAGCGTCTTCCTACAATGAGCAGTTCTTC
cdr3_aa: CASSLLASSYNEQFF

v_call: TRBV7-9
j_call: TRBJ1-2
clone_size: -
d_call: -
cdr3_nt: TGTGCCAGCAGCGCCAGGGCCCCGGTTTTTGCTGGCTACACCTTC
cdr3_aa: CASSARAPVFAGYTF

v_call: TRBV2
j_call: TRBJ1-2
clone_size: -
d_call: TRBD1
cdr3_nt: TGTGCCACTAAGTACCGGGACAGGGGCGGCTACACCTTC
cdr3_aa: CATKYRDRGGYTF

v_call: TRBV5-5
j_call: TRBJ2-3
clone_size: -
d_call: TRBD2
cdr3_nt: TGTGCCAGCAGCTTGAAGCCAGCGGGAGGTCAAGCGGGGGGTACGCAGTATTTT
cdr3_aa: CASSLKPAGGQAGGTQYF

v_call: TRBV19
j_call: TRBJ2-1
clone_size: -
d_call: TRBD2
cdr3_nt: TGTGCCAGTAGTATAGATGGCCCTAGCGGGAGTAATGAGCAGTTCTTC
cdr3_aa: CASSIDGPSGSNEQFF

v_call: TRBV6-2/TRBV6-3
j_call: TRBJ1-5
clone_size: -
d_call: -
cdr3_nt: TGTGCCAGCAGTTACGCCGTTGAGGGAAGTCAGCCCCAGCATTTT
cdr3_aa: CASSYAVEGSQPQHF

v_call: TRBV10-3
j_call: TRBJ2-7
clone_size: -
d_call: TRBD1
cdr3_nt: TGTGCCATCAGTGCCTACCCCGGGACAGGGAAATCCGGTGAGCAGTACTTC
cdr3_aa: CAISAYPGTGKSGEQYF

v_call: TRBV24-1
j_call: TRBJ2-3
clone_size: few
d_call: -
cdr3_nt: TGTGCCGTATGGAGGGGAACACCCGGGGATACGCAGTATTTT
cdr3_aa: CAVWRGTPGDTQYF

v_call: TRBV11-2
j_call: TRBJ2-3
clone_size: -
d_call: -
cdr3_nt: TGTGCCAGCAGCTTATCAGGGGGGAGGTTTATCACAGATACGCAGTATTTT
cdr3_aa: CASSLSGGRFITDTQYF

v_call: TRBV6-5
j_call: TRBJ1-6
clone_size: -
d_call: -
cdr3_nt: TGTGCCAGCAGTCGGACAGCCAGAAATTCACCCCTCCACTTT
cdr3_aa: CASSRTARNSPLHF

v_call: TRBV10-3
j_call: TRBJ2-5
clone_size: -
d_call: -
cdr3_nt: TGTGCCATCAGTGATCGGGAGAGGGGCCAAGAGACCCAGTACTTC
cdr3_aa: CAISDRERGQETQYF

v_call: TRBV15
j_call: TRBJ2-7
clone_size: -
d_call: -
cdr3_nt: TGTGCCACCAGCAGAGGCCGAACAGGTTGGCAGTACTTC
cdr3_aa: CATSRGRTGWQYF

v_call: TRBV6-2/TRBV6-3
j_call: TRBJ1-5
clone_size: few
d_call: -
cdr3_nt: TGTGCCAGCAGCCCACAGGGTCGACGGAATCAGCCCCAGCATTTT
cdr3_aa: CASSPQGRRNQPQHF

v_call: TRBV4-1
j_call: TRBJ1-1
clone_size: -
d_call: -
cdr3_nt: TGCGCCAGCAGCCAGGCAGGGGAAGGCACTGAAGCTTTCTTT
cdr3_aa: CASSQAGEGTEAFF

v_call: TRBV7-9
j_call: TRBJ2-1
clone_size: -
d_call: TRBD2
cdr3_nt: TGTGCCAGCAGCTTCCCGGACAGGCCTAGCGGGACGTCCTACAATGAGCAGTTCTTC
cdr3_aa: CASSFPDRPSGTSYNEQFF

v_call: TRBV18
j_call: TRBJ2-7
clone_size: -
d_call: -
cdr3_nt: TGTGCCAGCTCAAGGGGGACGGATTACGAGCAGTACTTC
cdr3_aa: CASSRGTDYEQYF

v_call: TRBV18
j_call: TRBJ1-1
clone_size: -
d_call: -
cdr3_nt: TGTGCCAGCACGGACGTGGGGGGGAACACTGAAGCTTTCTTT
cdr3_aa: CASTDVGGNTEAFF

v_call: TRBV5-1
j_call: TRBJ1-2
clone_size: -
d_call: -
cdr3_nt: TGCGCCAGCACCTCTAGACTCGGAGATGGCTACACCTTC
cdr3_aa: CASTSRLGDGYTF

v_call: TRBV5-1
j_call: TRBJ2-5
clone_size: once
d_call: -
cdr3_nt: TGCGCCAGCAGCTTGGGCACCAAGAGGGAGACCCAGTACTTC
cdr3_aa: CASSLGTKRETQYF

v_call: TRBV19
j_call: TRBJ2-1
clone_size: -
d_call: TRBD2
cdr3_nt: TGTGCCACCTGGACTAGCGGGAGGGGTAGAGATGAGCAGTTCTTC
cdr3_aa: CATWTSGRGRDEQFF

v_call: TRBV9
j_call: TRBJ2-7
clone_size: -
d_call: -
cdr3_nt: TGTGCCAGCAGCGTAGAAATTAGCATGAGCGACTACGAGCAGTACTTC
cdr3_aa: CASSVEISMSDYEQYF

v_call: TRBV30
j_call: TRBJ2-7
clone_size: -
d_call: -
cdr3_nt: TGTGCCTGGGCCGAAGGGACTTTTCCTAACGAGCAGTACTTC
cdr3_aa: CAWAEGTFPNEQYF

v_call: TRBV11-2
j_call: TRBJ1-3
clone_size: -
d_call: TRBD1
cdr3_nt: TGTGCCAGCAGCCCGAACACAGGGGACTCTGGAAACACCATATATTTT
cdr3_aa: CASSPNTGDSGNTIYF

v_call: TRBV10-2
j_call: TRBJ2-7
clone_size: -
d_call: TRBD1
cdr3_nt: TGCGCCAGCACTGGACAGGGGGTGGTCGAGCAGTACTTC
cdr3_aa: CASTGQGVVEQYF

v_call: TRBV6-2/TRBV6-3
j_call: TRBJ2-7
clone_size: few
d_call: TRBD1
cdr3_nt: TGTGCCAGCAGTTTTGACAGGGGGGACGAGCAGTACTTC
cdr3_aa: CASSFDRGDEQYF

v_call: TRBV19
j_call: TRBJ2-5
clone_size: once
d_call: -
cdr3_nt: TGTGCCAGTAGTTCGGCTAGGCCTTTGGAGACCCAGTACTTC
cdr3_aa: CASSSARPLETQYF

v_call: TRBV5-4
j_call: TRBJ2-3
clone_size: -
d_call: TRBD2
cdr3_nt: TGTGCCAGCAGCTCAGGTGCCCTAGCGGGAGTCACAGATACGCAGTATTTT
cdr3_aa: CASSSGALAGVTDTQYF

v_call: TRBV2
j_call: TRBJ2-5
clone_size: -
d_call: TRBD2
cdr3_nt: TGTGCCAGCAGTCTCCGACTAGCGGGAGGGCCGGGGAAGACCCAGTACTTC
cdr3_aa: CASSLRLAGGPGKTQYF

v_call: TRBV2
j_call: TRBJ2-3
clone_size: -
d_call: TRBD2
cdr3_nt: TGTGCCAGCCAGACGACTAGCGGGAGGCCGACAGATACGCAGTATTTT
cdr3_aa: CASQTTSGRPTDTQYF

v_call: TRBV5-1
j_call: TRBJ1-5
clone_size: -
d_call: -
cdr3_nt: TGCGCCAGCGCTGTCGGGGGTTTAAGCAATCAGCCCCAGCATTTT
cdr3_aa: CASAVGGLSNQPQHF

v_call: TRBV5-1
j_call: TRBJ2-2
clone_size: -
d_call: -
cdr3_nt: TGCGCCAGCAGCTTGGACAGGGAGAACGGGGAGCTGTTTTTT
cdr3_aa: CASSLDRENGELFF

v_call: TRBV5-6
j_call: TRBJ1-2
clone_size: -
d_call: -
cdr3_nt: TGTGCCAGCAGCTTGCTACAGGGCCGGGGTGGCTACACCTTC
cdr3_aa: CASSLLQGRGGYTF

v_call: TRBV3-1/TRBV3-2
j_call: TRBJ1-1
clone_size: -
d_call: TRBD1
cdr3_nt: TGTGCCAGCAGCCAACTAGGACAGGGGCGGAACACTGAAGCTTTCTTT
cdr3_aa: CASSQLGQGRNTEAFF

v_call: TRBV7-2
j_call: TRBJ1-3
clone_size: -
d_call: -
cdr3_nt: TGTGCCAGCAGCCTGCACAGGGTTCTCTCTGGAAACACCATATATTTT
cdr3_aa: CASSLHRVLSGNTIYF

v_call: TRBV18
j_call: TRBJ1-5
clone_size: -
d_call: TRBD1
cdr3_nt: TGTGCCAGCTCACAGCAGGGGGCTGTGGGCAATCAGCCCCAGCATTTT
cdr3_aa: CASSQQGAVGNQPQHF

v_call: TRBV11-2
j_call: TRBJ1-2
clone_size: -
d_call: -
cdr3_nt: TGTGCCAGCAGCTTCGGAGGGAGCCGTGGCTACACCTTC
cdr3_aa: CASSFGGSRGYTF

v_call: TRBV2
j_call: TRBJ1-2
clone_size: -
d_call: -
cdr3_nt: TGTGCCAGCAGTGTGGCCAGGGCGTCTTATGGCTACACCTTC
cdr3_aa: CASSVARASYGYTF

v_call: TRBV5-6
j_call: TRBJ2-4
clone_size: -
d_call: -
cdr3_nt: TGTGCCAGCAGCGTCTTAATAGCCAAAAACATTCAGTACTTC
cdr3_aa: CASSVLIAKNIQYF

v_call: TRBV3-1/TRBV3-2
j_call: TRBJ2-2
clone_size: -
d_call: TRBD2
cdr3_nt: TGTGCCAGCAGCCAAGATTTGGGCCTAGCGGGGGGGAACACCGGGGAGCTGTTTTTT
cdr3_aa: CASSQDLGLAGGNTGELFF

v_call: TRBV24-1
j_call: TRBJ2-1
clone_size: once
d_call: TRBD1
cdr3_nt: TGTGCCACCAGTGACTCACAGGGGTACAATGAGCAGTTCTTC
cdr3_aa: CATSDSQGYNEQFF

v_call: TRBV7-9
j_call: TRBJ2-7
clone_size: -
d_call: TRBD2
cdr3_nt: TGTGCCAGCAGCGTGGACTCGACTAGCGGAGCCCCGGGGCAGTACTTC
cdr3_aa: CASSVDSTSGAPGQYF

v_call: TRBV6-1
j_call: TRBJ2-7
clone_size: few
d_call: -
cdr3_nt: TGTGCCAGCAGTGAACACTCCTACGAGCAGTACTTC
cdr3_aa: CASSEHSYEQYF

v_call: TRBV30
j_call: TRBJ2-1
clone_size: -
d_call: TRBD1
cdr3_nt: TGTGCCTGGAGTGTACTGGGGACAGCCTACAATGAGCAGTTCTTC
cdr3_aa: CAWSVLGTAYNEQFF

v_call: TRBV7-2
j_call: TRBJ1-5
clone_size: -
d_call: TRBD1
cdr3_nt: TGTGCCAGCAGCTCAGAGAGGGGACAGCGCCGAGGGGATCAGCCCCAGCATTTT
cdr3_aa: CASSSERGQRRGDQPQHF

v_call: TRBV7-9
j_call: TRBJ2-3
clone_size: -
d_call: TRBD2
cdr3_nt: TGTGCCAGCAGCTCTGGACTAGCGGGAACAGATACGCAGTATTTT
cdr3_aa: CASSSGLAGTDTQYF

v_call: TRBV28
j_call: TRBJ2-2
clone_size: -
d_call: TRBD1
cdr3_nt: TGTGCCAGCAGTTCTCGAGGGGGACAGGGGGCAGTCGGGGAGCTGTTTTTT
cdr3_aa: CASSSRGGQGAVGELFF

v_call: TRBV6-5
j_call: TRBJ1-2
clone_size: -
d_call: -
cdr3_nt: TGTGCCAGCGGGGTAAAGGAGGGTAGGAGGGGCTACACCTTC
cdr3_aa: CASGVKEGRRGYTF

v_call: TRBV18
j_call: TRBJ2-4
clone_size: -
d_call: TRBD1
cdr3_nt: TGTGCCAGCTCACCAGAGGACAGGGAGAACATTCAGTACTTC
cdr3_aa: CASSPEDRENIQYF

v_call: TRBV19
j_call: TRBJ1-5
clone_size: -
d_call: -
cdr3_nt: TGTGCCAGTATGGGGAGGGGGGGCAATCAGCCCCAGCATTTT
cdr3_aa: CASMGRGGNQPQHF

v_call: TRBV30
j_call: TRBJ1-5
clone_size: -
d_call: -
cdr3_nt: TGTGCCTGGAGTGTGGGCAGGGGAAATCAGCCCCAGCATTTT
cdr3_aa: CAWSVGRGNQPQHF